These T cell receptor beta chains were read from a single sample in a study of shared clonotypes between healthy human individuals. Assay: immunoSEQ multiplex PCR; the TCRdb copy retains only in-frame clones and omits some. The profile covers over 2 million clones, with 95% appearing a single time and 0.13% taken by the ten largest. The sample taken for sequencing was naive CD4+ T cells sorted from blood. These receptor sequences come from a man aged 18 to 29 in good health. CDR3s include the opening cysteine and the closing phenylalanine or tryptophan. The D gene is left open where the match is weak. For some rows the clone size is stated as once, few or many, or as a class when expanded; others skip it.

v_gene	abundance	d_gene	j_gene	CDR3nt	CDR3aa
TRBV5-8	.	.	TRBJ1-3	TGTGCCAGCAGCTTACAGGGACGCTACTCTGGAAACACCATATATTTT	CASSLQGRYSGNTIYF
TRBV18	once	.	TRBJ2-7	TGTGCCAGCTCACCAAGTGCGACACGAGAGCAGTACTTC	CASSPSATREQYF
TRBV18	once	.	TRBJ2-3	TGTGCCAGCTCACCACGGTCGGATACGCAGTATTTT	CASSPRSDTQYF
TRBV7-2	.	.	TRBJ1-3	TGTGCCAGCAGCTTGGGGGCTGGAAACACCATATATTTT	CASSLGAGNTIYF
TRBV11-2	.	TRBD1	TRBJ1-4	TGTGCCAGCAGCTTAGCGCTCAGTTCAGGGGGCCAGAATGAAAAACTGTTTTTT	CASSLALSSGGQNEKLFF
TRBV18	.	.	TRBJ2-7	TGTGCCAGCTCACAACCGGGGACGGTAACCTACGAGCAGTACTTC	CASSQPGTVTYEQYF
TRBV7-9	.	.	TRBJ1-5	TGTGCCAGCAGCTTTAAAGGTCAGCCCCAGCATTTT	CASSFKGQPQHF
TRBV5-6	.	.	TRBJ2-1	TGTGCCAGCAGCTACCTGGGCCGCTCCTACAATGAGCAGTTCTTC	CASSYLGRSYNEQFF
TRBV10-3	once	.	TRBJ2-3	TGTGCCATCAGTGAACGGGCCCAGCGGGCAGATACGCAGTATTTT	CAISERAQRADTQYF
TRBV5-5	.	TRBD2	TRBJ2-7	TGTGCCAGCAGCTTGGGACTAGCGGGAGAGATCTACGAGCAGTACTTC	CASSLGLAGEIYEQYF
TRBV28	.	.	TRBJ2-7	TGTGCCAGCGAAGGACCACGGGGCGAGCAGTACTTC	CASEGPRGEQYF
TRBV4-3	.	.	TRBJ2-7	TGCGCCAGCAGCCAAGTCGTCGGCGCCTCCTACGAGCAGTACTTC	CASSQVVGASYEQYF
TRBV11-2	.	.	TRBJ1-6	TGTGCCAGCAGCTTAGGCGGGACGAAGAATTCACCCCTCCACTTT	CASSLGGTKNSPLHF
TRBV5-1	.	TRBD1	TRBJ2-7	TGCGCCAGCAGCTTGCGAGGGGGACAGGGCACCTACGAGCAGTACTTC	CASSLRGGQGTYEQYF
TRBV10-3	.	.	TRBJ1-5	TGTGCCGCTCGACAGGATTACAATCAGCCCCAGCATTTT	CAARQDYNQPQHF
TRBV7-9	.	.	TRBJ1-4	TGTGCCAGCAGCTTAGCGTGGAGGGAGGCGGAAAAACTGTTTTTT	CASSLAWREAEKLFF
TRBV9	.	.	TRBJ2-1	TGTGCCAGCAGCGTAGCGGGAGCCTACAATGAGCAGTTCTTC	CASSVAGAYNEQFF
TRBV5-8	once	TRBD2	TRBJ2-3	TGTGCCAGCAGCCGCGGGAGTTTGCGGACAGATACGCAGTATTTT	CASSRGSLRTDTQYF
TRBV19	few	.	TRBJ1-5	TGTGCCAGTAGTCAGGGTTTCAGCAATCAGCCCCAGCATTTT	CASSQGFSNQPQHF
TRBV11-2	.	TRBD1	TRBJ2-1	TGTGCCAGCAGCCTAAACAGGGGGCAGGGGAATGAGCAGTTCTTC	CASSLNRGQGNEQFF
TRBV6-1	.	.	TRBJ1-3	TGTGCCAGCAGTGGACGGGACTCTGGAAACACCATATATTTT	CASSGRDSGNTIYF
TRBV5-1	.	.	TRBJ1-6	TGCGCCAGCGGCTTCGGTAATTCACCCCTCCACTTT	CASGFGNSPLHF
TRBV6-5	once	.	TRBJ2-7	TGTGCCAGCAGTGGGATGGGACGGAGCTACGAGCAGTACTTC	CASSGMGRSYEQYF
TRBV10-3	.	.	TRBJ2-7	TGTGCCATCAGTGACACAGGGGACTCCCACGAGCAGTACTTC	CAISDTGDSHEQYF
TRBV11-2	.	.	TRBJ1-6	TGTGCCAGCAGCTTTCAGGGGCCCGACTCACCCCTCCACTTT	CASSFQGPDSPLHF